The rows below give T cell receptor beta chains drawn from one sample of a study of blood T cell repertoires in COVID-19. Profiling relied on immunoSEQ multiplex PCR, and the TCRdb table lists in-frame clones only, not all of them. The sample has approximately 270,000 clones; 80% to 90% are singletons. Sequencing used peripheral blood. The receptors originated from a man under 40 with acute or convalescent COVID-19. Each CDR3 is given with its conserved first and last residue. The D gene is left open where the match is weak. Rows may omit the clone size; those that give it use once, few, many or a size class.

>few|NA|TRBJ1-5|TRBV15
TGTGCCACCAGCAGAGGGGGCCAGGTCAATCAGCCCCAGCATTTT
CATSRGGQVNQPQHF
>NA|NA|TRBJ1-4|TRBV7-9
TGTGCCAGCAGCTCCGGACAGACTACAACTAATGAAAAACTGTTTTTT
CASSSGQTTTNEKLFF
>NA|NA|TRBJ2-1|TRBV5-4
TGTGCCAGCAGCTTTAACGTTCGTCAGGGAAAAGTTAATGAGCAGTTCTTC
CASSFNVRQGKVNEQFF
>NA|NA|TRBJ1-2|TRBV4-1
TGCGCCAGCAGCCAAGGGCGGGGATATGGCTACACCTTC
CASSQGRGYGYTF
>NA|NA|TRBJ1-5|TRBV29-1
TGCAGCGTTGATCGGGACTTGGGGGATCAGCCCCAGCATTTT
CSVDRDLGDQPQHF
>NA|TRBD1|TRBJ1-1|TRBV11-2
TGTGCCAGCAGCCAACAGGGGCCCACTGAAGCTTTCTTT
CASSQQGPTEAFF
>NA|NA|TRBJ2-6|TRBV4-2
TGTGCCAGCAGCCAAGTCGTCATAGCTGGGGCCAACGTCCTGACTTTC
CASSQVVIAGANVLTF
>NA|NA|TRBJ2-7|TRBV4-1
TGCGCCAGCAGCTCTCAGGGGTTAGGGAGCTCCTACGAGCAGTACTTC
CASSSQGLGSSYEQYF
>few|TRBD1|TRBJ1-2|TRBV6-5
TGTGCCAGCAGTTACTCGAGACAGGGGACTAATGGCTACACCTTC
CASSYSRQGTNGYTF
>once|NA|TRBJ1-2|TRBV4-1
TGCGCCAGCAGCGTTCCGGGGGCTAACTATGGCTACACCTTC
CASSVPGANYGYTF
>NA|NA|TRBJ1-6|TRBV4-2
TGTGCCAGCAGAACGACGGGATTGGGTAATAATTCACCCCTCCACTTT
CASRTTGLGNNSPLHF
>NA|TRBD2|TRBJ2-1|TRBV5-1
TGCGCCAGCAGGGGGGGGACGCAGTTCTACAATGAGCAGTTCTTC
CASRGGTQFYNEQFF
>NA|TRBD1|TRBJ2-7|TRBV3-1/TRBV3-2
TGTGCCAGCAGCCACGCCGGGACAGTGAGCTCCTACGAGCAGTACTTC
CASSHAGTVSSYEQYF
>few|NA|TRBJ1-2|TRBV6-6
TGTGCCAGTAGGACAGCCGACTATGGCTACACCTTC
CASRTADYGYTF
>NA|NA|TRBJ1-1|TRBV30
TGTGCCTGGACCAACCTGGGGGGAAAAGCTTTCTTT
CAWTNLGGKAFF
>NA|TRBD1|TRBJ2-7|TRBV3-1/TRBV3-2
TGTGCCAGCAGCCACTCCGGGACAGGGAACCACGAGCAGTACTTC
CASSHSGTGNHEQYF
>NA|NA|TRBJ1-2|TRBV9
TGTGCCAGCAGCGTAGAAAGCGGAGCAGGTTCGAAAAATGGCTACACCTTC
CASSVESGAGSKNGYTF
>NA|NA|TRBJ1-5|TRBV15
TGTGCCACCGGAAAAGGGGACACCGATCAGCCCCAGCATTTT
CATGKGDTDQPQHF
>NA|TRBD1|TRBJ1-6|TRBV13
TGTGCCAGCAGCCCACAACAGGGGATGCTTGGTTCACCCCTCCACTTT
CASSPQQGMLGSPLHF
>NA|NA|TRBJ1-2|TRBV7-8
TGTGCCAGCAGCTTAGCCGAGGGCATTAACTATGGCTACACCTTC
CASSLAEGINYGYTF
>NA|NA|TRBJ1-3|TRBV7-7
TGTGCTAGCAGCCGTGGACAGGGAAACACCATATATTTT
CASSRGQGNTIYF
>NA|TRBD1|TRBJ1-4|TRBV27
TGTGCCAGCAGATCTATTCCGGGACAGGGGCTTGAAAAACTGTTTTTT
CASRSIPGQGLEKLFF